The present TCR beta chain was sequenced within a study of cytomegalovirus exposure and HLA in healthy donors. Comment on this clone: Its specificity is unknown.

Primers for the PCR totalled 60 Vbeta and 13 Jbeta. Some clones are missing from TCRdb's copy, which holds only in-frame ones; the method was immunoSEQ multiplex PCR. This table has approximately 170,000 clones, around four fifths appearing once. Broader study findings: Some public TCRs appeared in many individuals, while most sequences were rare.

This CDR3 is built from 16 residues. Germline CDR1 SGDLS, CDR2 YYNGEE. Trimming removed 0 bases at V and 3 bases at J, with 16 bases between. The sequence came from a man aged 18 to 29 in good health and CMV-seropositive. Sample: PBMCs. The chain recombines TRBV9 with TRBJ2-7; D may be TRBD1 (6 bases). CDR3 DNA: TGTGCCAGCAGCGTAGGCCCGTCGGACAGACTCTACGAGCAGTACTTC. Translation gives CASSVGPSDRLYEQYF.